The 15 T cell receptor beta chains in this list originate from one sample, sequenced in a study of T cells in localized non-small cell lung cancer. Data came from immunoSEQ multiplex PCR; TCRdb stores just in-frame clones and leaves some out. Of 100,000 to 150,000 clones in the sample, around 92% are singletons; the top ten hold roughly 1.8%. Sample: peripheral blood, taken before any cancer treatment. These receptors were taken from a female donor over 55 with stage I lung adenocarcinoma.

The rearrangement uses TRBV29-1 and TRBJ2-7; 8 positions agree with TRBD1. From germline, CDR1 is SQVTM and CDR2 ANQGSEA. V dropped 6 bases and J dropped 0; count of bases not matched to a gene: 10. The CDR3 has 15 amino acids. CDR3 DNA: TGCAGCGTCGAATCCGGACAGGGTAGCTCCTACGAGCAGTACTTC. Protein product: CSVESGQGSSYEQYF.

The rearrangement joins TRBV28 to TRBJ2-7; D tentatively fits TRBD1 or TRBD2 (5 bases each). V lost 10 bases to trimming and J lost 3 bases, with 10 bases between them. The CDR3 runs 11 residues. Germline V lookup: CDR1 MDHEN, CDR2 SYDVKM. The CDR3 region has the DNA TGTGCCACGGGACGGAACTACGAGCAGTACTTC. Residues: CATGRNYEQYF.

The chain employs TRBV7-2 and TRBJ1-2; D ambiguous. CDR1 and CDR2 (germline): SGHTA, FQGNSA. V was cut by 0 bases and J by 5 bases, with 10 bases left in between. CDR3 length: 14 residues. The CDR3 protein is CASSLAPRVYGYTF. CDR3 coding DNA: TGTGCCAGCAGCTTAGCGCCGAGGGTTTATGGCTACACCTTC. The variable domain in full, with the rest retrieved from reference TRBV7-2 and TRBJ1-2, is GAGVSQSPSNKVTEKGKDVELRCDPISGHTALYWYRQSLGQGLEFLIYFQGNSAPDKSGLPSDRFSAERTGGSVSTLTIQRTQQEDSAVYLCASSLAPRVYGYTFGSGTRLTVV.

The chain recombines TRBV6-5 with TRBJ1-5; maybe TRBD1 (6 bases). The V gene lost 6 bases and the J gene lost 1 base, with 13 bases spanning the gap. CDR3 length equals 15 residues. Germline V CDR1 and CDR2: MNHEY, SVGAGI. Here the CDR3 reads CASSRTGSSNQPQHF. The CDR3 nucleotides read TGTGCCAGCAGCCGTACAGGGAGCAGCAATCAGCCCCAGCATTTT.

This chain connects TRBV10-2 to TRBJ2-7; 7 bases are shared with TRBD1. The V gene's germline CDR1 is WSHSY and CDR2 SAAADI. V lost 5 bases and J lost 3; bases outside the gene matches: 10. The CDR3 is made up of 15 amino acids. For the CDR3, the DNA is TGCGCCAGCAGTTCCTTGGACAGGCTATACTACGAGCAGTACTTC. This encodes CASSSLDRLYYEQYF.

The chain couples TRBV15 to TRBJ2-6, with a weak D call TRBD1 (6 bases). CDR1 and CDR2 from the germline V gene are LNHNV and YYDKDF (reference sequence). This CDR3 region has 16 residues. V lost 2 bases to trimming and J lost 0 bases, with 8 bases between them. This CDR3 reads CATSRTGSSGANVLTF. The CDR3 DNA reads as TGTGCCACCAGCAGAACAGGGAGCTCTGGGGCCAACGTCCTGACTTTC.

The rearrangement uses TRBV27 and TRBJ2-6; perhaps TRBD1 as D (5 bases). V gave up 6 bases and J gave up 0 bases, with 18 bases separating them. Germline loops: CDR1 MNHEY, CDR2 SMNVEV (reference sequence). The CDR3 contains 18 residues. The CDR3, as DNA: TGTGCCAGCAGGCAGGGCCTATTCTCGAGCTCTGGGGCCAACGTCCTGACTTTC. Amino acids: CASRQGLFSSSGANVLTF.

The chain couples TRBV20-1 to TRBJ1-1; 7 bases align to TRBD1. V shed 7 bases, J shed 7 bases, and the junction held 6 bases outside the gene matches. This CDR3 comprises 11 residues. Germline assignment: CDR1 DFQATT and CDR2 SNEGSKA (reference sequence). CDR3 sequence (DNA): TGCAGTGTTTTCACAGGGGTTGAAGCTTTCTTT. Translated, it gives CSVFTGVEAFF.

The chain employs TRBV30 and TRBJ2-5; 11 nucleotides align to TRBD2. The ends lost 3 bases at V and 3 bases at J; junction bases unmatched: 9. CDR3 length equals 16 residues. The germline CDR1 and CDR2 sequences are GTSNPN and SVGIG (reference sequence). The CDR3 coding sequence is TGTGCCTGGAGCCTTATAGCGGGAGGGCCGGAAGAGACCCAGTACTTC. It encodes CAWSLIAGGPEETQYF.

The rearrangement links TRBV2 to TRBJ1-1; D might be TRBD1 (5 bases). Germline V lookup: CDR1 SNHLY, CDR2 FYNNEI. This CDR3 contains 12 residues. V lost 8 bases and J 2 bases, leaving 9 bases between the germline ends. CDR3 residues: CASPGLNTEAFF. Here the CDR3 DNA reads TGTGCCAGCCCGGGGCTCAACACTGAAGCTTTCTTT. Complete variable domain (other parts from reference TRBV2 and TRBJ1-1): EPEVTQTPSHQVTQMGQEVILRCVPISNHLYFYWYRQILGQKVEFLVSFYNNEISEKSEIFDDQFSVERPDGSNFTLKIRSTKLEDSAMYFCASPGLNTEAFFGQGTRLTVV.

The chain combines TRBV10-3 with TRBJ2-5, with TRBD2 matching 8 bases. Trimming at V came to 4 bases and at J to 2 bases, leaving 3 bases not matched to a gene. This CDR3 is built from 14 residues. Germline CDR1 reads ENHRY; CDR2 reads SYGVKD. CDR3 sequence (DNA): TGTGCCATCAGTGGGACTAGCAGACAAGAGACCCAGTACTTC. The encoded protein is CAISGTSRQETQYF.

V usage is TRBV28 and J usage is TRBJ2-2; 10 bases agree with TRBD2. The germline V gene has CDR1 MDHEN and CDR2 SYDVKM. The ends lost 6 bases at V and 7 bases at J; junction bases unmatched: 11. The CDR3 sequence is 16 residues long. CDR3 DNA sequence: TGTGCCAGCAGCCCCGGGACTAGCGCCCTAGTCGGGGAGCTGTTTTTT. It translates to CASSPGTSALVGELFF.

This clone has a single count. The V call is TRBV5-1, the J call TRBJ2-7; D is ambiguous. The CDR3 runs to 14 residues. The V gene lost 4 bases and the J gene lost 5 bases, with 16 bases spanning the gap. Germline CDR1 SGHRS, CDR2 YFSETQ. Here the CDR3 reads CASSPRAIADEQYF. The CDR3 DNA follows: TGCGCCAGCAGCCCCCGGGCCATAGCCGACGAGCAGTACTTC.

CDR3 in amino acids: CASSVIRGLPPPDTQYF. The CDR3, as DNA: TGTGCCAGCAGCGTGATTAGGGGTCTCCCCCCCCCAGATACGCAGTATTTT. This sequence joins TRBV9 and TRBJ2-3; a possible D gene is TRBD1 (5 bases). The CDR3 is 17 residues long. In germline, CDR1 is SGDLS, CDR2 YYNGEE. V was shortened by 2 bases and J by 4 bases, with 20 bases between the two germline ends.

The V call is TRBV28, the J call TRBJ1-1, with a tentative D call TRBD1 (5 bases). The germline CDR1 and CDR2 sequences are MDHEN and SYDVKM. The germline V and J ends were trimmed by 3 bases and 5 bases, with 10 bases remaining between them. The CDR3 consists of 13 residues. The CDR3 sequence is CASSFPGFTEAFF. In nucleotides, the CDR3 is TGTGCCAGCAGTTTTCCAGGGTTTACTGAAGCTTTCTTT. Complete variable domain (other parts from reference TRBV28 and TRBJ1-1): DVKVTQSSRYLVKRTGEKVFLECVQDMDHENMFWYRQDPGLGLRLIYFSYDVKMKEKGDIPEGYSVSREKKERFSLILESASTNQTSMYLCASSFPGFTEAFFGQGTRLTVV.